What follows describes a single T cell receptor beta chain. The data are from a study of shared clonotypes between healthy human individuals. Naive CD8 isolation took CD45RO-negative cells positively selected for CCR7 and excluded terminally differentiated effector memory CD45RA+ cells. The ends were cut back, 0 bases at V and 8 bases at J, with 13 bases in the middle. CDR1 is MGHRA and CDR2 is YSYEKL in the germline V gene. This CDR3 has 14 residues. Using immunoSEQ multiplex PCR, the repertoire was profiled, and TCRdb retains in-frame clones only, with some absent. The sample includes approximately 810,000 clones, 92% seen only once; the top ten take around 24%.

The sequencing input was naive CD8+ T cells sorted from blood. The chain has TRBV4-1 and TRBJ1-1, with a possible D match to TRBD1 (6 bases). The sequence came from a man aged 25-45 years in good health. The CDR3 DNA is TGCGCCAGCAGCCAAGATCCAGGGGCCGGGGAAGCTTTCTTT. Its translation: CASSQDPGAGEAFF.